A selection of T cell receptor beta chains follows, all from one sample in a study of graft-versus-host responses after intestinal transplantation. Method: immunoSEQ multiplex PCR; TCRdb's copy keeps in-frame clones and lacks some. This sample has more than 10,000 clones, with roughly a third found just once. Here the sequenced sample was alloreactive CD4+ T cells from a mixed lymphocyte reaction culture, taken before transplantation. The receptor set was obtained from a human patient who was an organ donor for intestinal transplantation. Each CDR3 is given with its conserved first and last residue. The D gene is left open where the match is weak. The listing skips clone size in some rows; elsewhere it reads once, few, many or a size class.

TRBJ1-2 | TRBV7-9 | medium-sized | . | TGTGCCAGCAGCCCGCCCGGGGGAGCTTGGGATGGCTACACCTTC | CASSPPGGAWDGYTF
TRBJ2-3 | TRBV7-2 | . | . | TGTGCCAGCAGCTTAGTTACTAGCCGAGATACGCAGTATTTT | CASSLVTSRDTQYF
TRBJ2-7 | TRBV5-6 | . | . | TGTGCCAGCAGCCCAAGGGGGCAGGGCGGGGAGTACTTC | CASSPRGQGGEYF
TRBJ2-5 | TRBV7-3 | . | . | TGTGCCAGCAGCTTAGGGCTAGCGGAGACCCAGTACTTC | CASSLGLAETQYF
TRBJ1-2 | TRBV6-1 | . | . | TGTGCCAGCCGGACAGAGCTTAACTATGGCTACACCTTC | CASRTELNYGYTF
TRBJ1-4 | TRBV28 | medium-sized | TRBD1 | TGTGCCAGCCGAACAGGGGGCCATGAAAAACTGTTTTTT | CASRTGGHEKLFF
TRBJ2-3 | TRBV7-2 | few | TRBD2 | TGTGCCAGCAGCTTAGGGGGACTAGCGGGGGTTGTAGTCACAGATACGCAGTATTTT | CASSLGGLAGVVVTDTQYF
TRBJ1-1 | TRBV7-3 | . | . | TGTGCCAGCAGCTTGGGCATAAACACTGAAGCTTTCTTT | CASSLGINTEAFF
TRBJ1-3 | TRBV30 | few | . | TGTGCCTGGGTATCTCGGGGGTTTCCTGGAAACACCATATATTTT | CAWVSRGFPGNTIYF
TRBJ1-4 | TRBV5-1 | medium-sized | . | TGCGCCAGCAGCTTGCGGGGATCGGATGAAAAACTGTTTTTT | CASSLRGSDEKLFF
TRBJ1-5 | TRBV5-4 | medium-sized | . | TGTGCCAGCAGCCAAGGCGGGGGGGATCAGCCCCAGCATTTT | CASSQGGGDQPQHF
TRBJ2-7 | TRBV21-1 | medium-sized | . | TGTGCCAGCAGCAAAGTTTTCAGGGGGCCCTACGAGCAGTACTTC | CASSKVFRGPYEQYF
TRBJ2-1 | TRBV7-2 | . | TRBD1 | TGTGCCAGCTTTCCGCGGACAGGGGCGAGGAATGAGCAGTTCTTC | CASFPRTGARNEQFF
TRBJ2-2 | TRBV6-4 | medium-sized | TRBD2 | TGTGCCAGCAGTGCAAGGCGGGGGGCCACTAACACCGGGGAGCTGTTTTTT | CASSARRGATNTGELFF
TRBJ1-1 | TRBV28 | . | . | TGTGCCAGCAGTGTCTTCGGGGGGCAGACTGAAGCTTTCTTT | CASSVFGGQTEAFF
TRBJ1-3 | TRBV18 | medium-sized | . | TGTGCCAGCTCACCCTTCTCTGGAAACACCATATATTTT | CASSPFSGNTIYF
TRBJ2-7 | TRBV7-2 | . | TRBD2 | TGTGCCAGCAGCTTAGGTCCTAGCGGGGGGAACGAGCAGTACTTC | CASSLGPSGGNEQYF
TRBJ2-3 | TRBV7-2 | few | . | TGTGCCAGCAGGAGACTAGAGTCAGATACGCAGTATTTT | CASRRLESDTQYF
TRBJ1-6 | TRBV18 | . | . | TGTGCCAGCTCACCAAACCGGGATTCACCCCTCCACTTT | CASSPNRDSPLHF